The 13 T cell receptor beta chains below come from one sample, sequenced in a study of T cells in Graves' hyperthyroidism and ophthalmopathy. Amplification targeted TCR beta CDR3 regions from RNA transcripts. Primed by the HTBI set, a first-round RT-PCR was run on the TCR CDR3. TCRdb reprocessed the multiplex PCR reads with MiXCR, giving one entry per CDR3 protein. The repertoire holds 700,000 to 950,000 distinct CDR3 sequences, approximately 40% seen once, with around 30% in the top ten. Sequenced sample: blood. The receptors here all came from a woman aged 35 to 49 with Graves' hyperthyroidism.

This clonotype was detected many times. Compared with germline, one end of the junction differs, possibly owing to a read error. V gene TRBV7-7 combines with J gene TRBJ2-5; 10 bases are shared with TRBD1. The germline CDR1 and CDR2 sequences are SSHAT and FNYEAQ (reference sequence). CDR3 size: 16 residues. The CDR3 coding sequence is TGTGCTAGCAGCTCCGGGGACAGGGGTCGACAAGAGACCCAGTACTTC. This translates into CASSSGDRGRQETQYF.

The chain links TRBV29-1 to TRBJ2-5; possibly TRBD1 for D (6 bases). Trimming cost V 6 bases and J 4 bases, with 12 bases left between them. The length of the CDR3 is 12 residues. CDR1 is SQVTM and CDR2 is ANQGSEA in the germline V gene. As DNA, the CDR3 is TGCAGCGTCGTTAGGACAGTAGAGACCCAGTACTTC. It specifies CSVVRTVETQYF.

The J gene is TRBJ2-7, the V gene TRBV7-2; 11 bases line up with TRBD2. The CDR3 sequence is 15 residues long. Germline V lookup: CDR1 SGHTA, CDR2 FQGNSA. The V gene end was trimmed by 4 bases and the J gene end by 4 bases; junction bases not matched to a gene: 6. The CDR3 loop is CASSYWGLAEYEQYF. The CDR3 DNA follows: TGTGCCAGCAGCTATTGGGGACTAGCGGAATACGAGCAGTACTTC.

The sample holds many counts of this clonotype. V is TRBV5-8 and J is TRBJ1-5; D might be TRBD1 (6 bases). The CDR3 is 16 amino acids. V was trimmed by 4 bases and J by 6 bases, leaving 20 bases between them. Germline CDR1 and CDR2: SGHTS and YDEGEE. Written as DNA, the CDR3 is TGTGCCAGCAGCGGCGGGACACCCTTAGGGAGTCAGCCCCAGCATTTT. Protein sequence: CASSGGTPLGSQPQHF.

This clonotype appeared a few times. The V call is TRBV24-1, the J call TRBJ1-2, with 7 bases lining up with TRBD1. CDR1 and CDR2 (germline): KGHDR, SFDVKD. V dropped 3 bases and J dropped 8; count of bases not matched to a gene: 5. The CDR3 totals 13 residues. CDR3 region: CATSDDRDGGYTF. The CDR3 region has the DNA TGTGCCACCAGTGATGACAGGGACGGGGGCTACACCTTC.

Concerning this clonotype: One end of the junction is discordant with germline, which a read error may explain. This chain uses TRBV5-4 with TRBJ2-7, with TRBD1 matching 8 bases. Germline values: CDR1 SGHNT, CDR2 YYREEE (reference sequence). CDR3 length: 20 residues. The CDR3 reads CASSQELGDRGLQSSYEQYF. CDR3 nucleotide sequence: TGCGCCAGCAGCCAAGAGCTTGGTGACAGGGGTCTCCAGAGCTCCTACGAGCAGTACTTC.

This clonotype was recorded at least ten times. J is TRBJ2-5 and V is TRBV5-6; TRBD1 is a possible D gene (6 bases). Trimming pared 3 bases from V and 2 bases from J, leaving 11 bases between. Germline-derived CDR1 and CDR2 are SGHDT and YYEEEE. CDR3 length: 14 residues. CDR3 sequence reads: CASSWKDSQETQYF. CDR3 coding DNA: TGTGCCAGCAGCTGGAAGGACAGTCAAGAGACCCAGTACTTC.

The genes are TRBV12-3 or TRBV12-4 and TRBJ2-7, with 7 bases identical to TRBD2. The trim removed 3 bases at V and 2 bases at J, leaving 7 bases unmatched. The CDR3 loop spans 15 amino acids. The CDR3 sequence: CASSLVGGSTYEQYF. DNA for the CDR3: TGTGCCAGCAGTTTGGTGGGGGGGTCCACCTACGAGCAGTACTTC.

The V call is TRBV29-1, the J call TRBJ1-5; D possibly corresponds to TRBD1 (6 bases). The CDR3 runs 12 residues. The germline CDR1 and CDR2 sequences are SQVTM and ANQGSEA. In DNA form, the CDR3 reads TGCAGTCCCGACAGGAGAGGACAGCCCCAGCATTTT. Protein: CSPDRRGQPQHF. The whole variable domain, remainder taken from reference TRBV29-1 and TRBJ1-5, is SAVISQKPSRDICQRGTSLTIQCQVDSQVTMMFWYRQQPGQSLTLIATANQGSEATYESGFVIDKFPISRPNLTFSTLTVSNMSPEDSSIYLCSPDRRGQPQHFGDGTRLSIL.

Only a few counts were recorded for this clonotype. This rearrangement joins TRBV28 to TRBJ2-5, with D possibly matching TRBD2 (6 bases). CDR3 length: 13 amino acids. Trimming took off 3 bases at V and 5 bases at J, with 10 bases between the two ends. In germline, CDR1 is MDHEN, CDR2 SYDVKM. The CDR3 sequence is CASSFAEGETQYF. For the CDR3, the DNA is TGTGCCAGCAGTTTTGCGGAGGGGGAGACCCAGTACTTC.

This chain joins TRBV11-2 and TRBJ1-4, with a tentative D call TRBD1 (6 bases). The length of the CDR3 is 13 residues. The germline V gene has CDR1 SGHAT and CDR2 FQNNGV. The ends were cut back, 6 bases at V and 8 bases at J, with 13 bases in the middle. CDR3 DNA: TGTGCCAGCAGACAGGGAGATGACGAAAAACTGTTTTTT. Translation gives CASRQGDDEKLFF.

This sequence joins TRBV7-2 and TRBJ2-5, with TRBD1 matching 7 bases. Germline V gives CDR1 SGHTA, CDR2 FQGNSA. The CDR3 contains 12 residues. After removal of 1 base from V and 9 bases from J, the junction contained 2 bases not matched to a gene. CDR3 sequence (DNA): TGTGCCAGCAGCTTAGACAGGGGAGCCCAGTACTTC. Its protein is CASSLDRGAQYF. The full variable domain, rest sourced from reference TRBV7-2 and TRBJ2-5, is GAGVSQSPSNKVTEKGKDVELRCDPISGHTALYWYRQSLGQGLEFLIYFQGNSAPDKSGLPSDRFSAERTGGSVSTLTIQRTQQEDSAVYLCASSLDRGAQYFGPGTRLLVL.

CDR3 loop: CASSLMGTQTNYGYTF. DNA for the CDR3: TGTGCCAGCAGCTTAATGGGGACGCAGACTAACTATGGCTACACCTTC. The V call is TRBV7-2, the J call TRBJ1-2; a possible D gene is TRBD1 (5 bases). Trimming left V 2 bases short and J 0 bases short, with 13 bases between. The germline gives CDR1 SGHTA, CDR2 FQGNSA. The CDR3 extends over 16 amino acids.